This entry lists 8 T cell receptor beta chains sequenced from one sample in a study of blood T cell repertoires in COVID-19 (dated by TCRdb to about 2020). The library was generated by the immunoSEQ multiplex PCR assay. This immuneACCESS table, as held by TCRdb, lists in-frame sequences with V and J called but not all clones. Of the missing ones, under half trace to an unresolved V gene in checked studies; the others have no known cause. The sample contains 37,000 or so clones, 70% to 90% of them found a single time. Clones ranked in the top ten supply around 57% of the sample. What was sequenced was peripheral blood. The receptor source for this set is a man between 65 and 85 years old with acute or convalescent COVID-19.

The chain combines TRBV5-6 with TRBJ1-3, with a possible D match to TRBD1 (5 bases). The germline V gene encodes CDR1 SGHDT and CDR2 YYEEEE. The CDR3 is 15 residues long. Trimming cost V 4 bases and J 2 bases, with 13 bases left between them. The CDR3 protein is CASSRSGGAGNTIYF. CDR3 nucleotide sequence: TGTGCCAGCAGCCGTTCCGGGGGGGCTGGAAACACCATATATTTT. The variable domain in full, completed from reference TRBV5-6 and TRBJ1-3, reads DAGVTQSPTHLIKTRGQQVTLRCSPKSGHDTVSWYQQALGQGPQFIFQYYEEEERQRGNFPDRFSGHQFPNYSSELNVNALLLGDSALYLCASSRSGGAGNTIYFGEGSWLTVV.

This chain connects TRBV5-1 to TRBJ2-2, with D uncertain. The germline V gene encodes CDR1 SGHRS and CDR2 YFSETQ. V was cut by 1 base and J by 5 bases, with 6 bases left in between. CDR3 length: 13 amino acids. The CDR3 region is CASSLFKTGELFF. Written as DNA, the CDR3 is TGCGCCAGCAGCTTGTTTAAAACCGGGGAGCTGTTTTTT.

V usage is TRBV2 and J usage is TRBJ1-4; D is perhaps TRBD1 (5 bases). The CDR3 loop spans 15 amino acids. The germline V and J ends were trimmed by 5 bases and 8 bases, with 18 bases remaining between them. In germline, CDR1 is SNHLY, CDR2 FYNNEI. The CDR3, as DNA: TGTGCCAGCAGTAGACAGACCTTCCAAGGGGAAAAACTGTTTTTT. Its protein is CASSRQTFQGEKLFF.

The chain couples TRBV5-1 to TRBJ2-7; D remains ambiguous. Germline loops: CDR1 SGHRS, CDR2 YFSETQ. Trimming cost V 3 bases and J 0 bases, with 7 bases left between them. This CDR3 spans 13 amino acids. The CDR3 bases are TGCGCCAGCAGCTCTGACACCTCCTACGAGCAGTACTTC. It is translated as CASSSDTSYEQYF.

The chain recombines TRBV5-1 with TRBJ2-1; tentatively, D is TRBD1 (5 bases). Germline CDR1 SGHRS, CDR2 YFSETQ. Trimming stripped 6 bases from V and 3 bases from J, with 13 bases between. This CDR3 is built from 14 residues. CDR3 in amino acids: CASTIDSHYNEQFF. The DNA for the CDR3 is TGCGCCAGCACTATAGACAGCCACTACAATGAGCAGTTCTTC.

The rearrangement links TRBV27 to TRBJ1-5, with D perhaps TRBD1 (5 bases). Germline CDR1 is MNHEY and CDR2 is SMNVEV (reference sequence). The CDR3 contains 15 residues. Trimming pared 6 bases from V and 0 bases from J, leaving 12 bases between. The CDR3 loop reads CASRQGPGSNQPQHF. The CDR3 region has the DNA TGTGCCAGCAGGCAGGGTCCAGGTAGCAATCAGCCCCAGCATTTT.

CDR3 nucleotides: TGTGCCAGCAGTAAGGGGGCGGGTGGCACTGAAGCTTTCTTT. It yields the protein CASSKGAGGTEAFF. This chain connects TRBV7-8 to TRBJ1-1; 7 positions agree with TRBD1. This CDR3 has 14 amino acids. The trim removed 6 bases at V and 4 bases at J, leaving 8 bases unmatched. Germline CDR1 reads SGHVS; CDR2 reads FQNEAQ.

The chain joins TRBV13 to TRBJ1-3; D is perhaps TRBD1 (5 bases). Germline CDR1 reads PRHDT; CDR2 reads FYEKMQ (reference sequence). The V and J ends lost 8 bases and 4 bases respectively, with 15 bases between them. CDR3 length: 14 amino acids. CDR3 in amino acids: CASATAGTGNTIYF. The DNA of the CDR3 is TGTGCCAGCGCCACGGCGGGGACCGGAAACACCATATATTTT.